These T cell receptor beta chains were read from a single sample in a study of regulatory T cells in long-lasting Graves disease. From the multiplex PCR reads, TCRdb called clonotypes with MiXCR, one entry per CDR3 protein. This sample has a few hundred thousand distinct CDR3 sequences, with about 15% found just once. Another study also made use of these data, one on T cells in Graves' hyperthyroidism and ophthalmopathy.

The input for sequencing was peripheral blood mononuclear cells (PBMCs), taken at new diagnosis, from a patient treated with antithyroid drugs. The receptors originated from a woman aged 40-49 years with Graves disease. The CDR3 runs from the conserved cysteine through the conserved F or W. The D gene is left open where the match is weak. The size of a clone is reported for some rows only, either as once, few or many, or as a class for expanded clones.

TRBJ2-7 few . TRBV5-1 CASSFGSSEGPYEQYF TGCGCCAGCAGCTTCGGATCATCAGAGGGGCCCTACGAGCAGTACTTC
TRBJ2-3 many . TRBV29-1 CSARADLTDTQYF TGCAGCGCCCGTGCGGACCTCACAGATACGCAGTATTTT
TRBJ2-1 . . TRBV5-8 CASSKGPGGVYNEQFF TGTGCCAGTAGCAAAGGCCCGGGCGGGGTTTACAATGAGCAGTTCTTC
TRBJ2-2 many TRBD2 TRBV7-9 CASSQDLLAGAVGELFF TGTGCCAGCAGCCAAGACTTACTAGCGGGAGCAGTCGGGGAGCTGTTTTTT
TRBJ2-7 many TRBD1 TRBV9 CASSVEGALDF TGTGCCAGCAGCGTAGAGGGGGCGTTAGACTTC
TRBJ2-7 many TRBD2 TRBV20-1 CSAKGLAGSYEQYF TGCAGTGCTAAGGGACTAGCGGGTTCCTACGAGCAGTACTTC
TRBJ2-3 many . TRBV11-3 CASSRGTRDTQYF TGTGCCAGCAGCCGAGGGACACGGGATACGCAGTATTTT
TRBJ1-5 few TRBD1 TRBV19 CASSKDRGSNQPQHF TGTGCCAGTAGCAAGGACAGGGGAAGCAATCAGCCCCAGCATTTT
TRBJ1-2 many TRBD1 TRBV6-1 CASSEDTGGGYGYTF TGTGCCAGCAGTGAAGATACAGGGGGCGGCTATGGCTACACCTTC
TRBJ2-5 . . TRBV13 CASSLGRKPSSGVLQYF TGTGCCAGCAGCTTAGGCCGTAAGCCCTCAAGTGGAGTGTTGCAGTACTTC
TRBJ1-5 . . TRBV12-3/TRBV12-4 CASSLAGVGGGDQPQHF TGTGCCAGCAGCTTAGCGGGAGTGGGCGGGGGCGATCAGCCCCAGCATTTT
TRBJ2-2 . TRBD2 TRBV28 CATLPPTSGITGELFF TGTGCCACCCTACCCCCGACTAGCGGTATCACCGGGGAGCTGTTTTTT
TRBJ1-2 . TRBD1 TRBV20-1 CSASGRGLYGYTF TGCAGTGCTAGTGGCAGGGGGCTCTATGGCTACACCTTC
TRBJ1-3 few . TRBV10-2 CASSIGQTDTIYF TGCGCCAGCAGTATCGGACAGACGGACACCATATATTTT
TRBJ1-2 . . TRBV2 CASSEKRFQELYGYTF TGTGCCAGCAGTGAAAAGCGATTCCAGGAGTTATATGGCTACACCTTC
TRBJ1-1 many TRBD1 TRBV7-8 CASSLAPQGARTEAFF TGTGCCAGCAGCTTAGCGCCACAGGGGGCGCGGACTGAAGCTTTCTTT
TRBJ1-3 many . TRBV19 CASRPGTLSSGNTIYF TGTGCCAGTCGGCCCGGGACTTTAAGCTCTGGAAACACCATATATTTT
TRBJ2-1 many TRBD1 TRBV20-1 CSARGDRAYNEQFF TGCAGTGCTAGAGGGGACAGGGCCTACAATGAGCAGTTCTTC
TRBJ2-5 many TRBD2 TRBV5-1 CASSLGLAGVAETQYF TGCGCCAGCAGCTTGGGACTAGCGGGAGTGGCTGAGACCCAGTACTTC
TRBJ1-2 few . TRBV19 CASSIEGHYGYTF TGTGCCAGTAGTATAGAGGGCCACTATGGCTACACCTTC
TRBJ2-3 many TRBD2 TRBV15 CATSLTGGRMDTQYF TGTGCCACCAGCCTGACGGGAGGGAGGATGGATACGCAGTATTTT
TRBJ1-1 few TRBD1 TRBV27 CASSSFMTGGVTEAFF TGTGCCAGCAGTTCCTTCATGACAGGGGGCGTAACTGAAGCTTTCTTT
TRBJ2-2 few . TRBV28 CASSSGTWLGELFF TGTGCCAGCAGCTCCGGGACATGGCTCGGGGAGCTGTTTTTT
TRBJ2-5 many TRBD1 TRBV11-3 CASSLGGGTGVQETQYF TGTGCCAGCAGCTTAGGAGGCGGGACAGGGGTTCAAGAGACCCAGTACTTC
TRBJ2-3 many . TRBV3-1 CASSQGEVGAHTDTQYF TGTGCCAGCAGCCAAGGGGAGGTGGGGGCACACACAGATACGCAGTATTTT
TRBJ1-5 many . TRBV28 CASNTDSNQPQHF TGTGCCAGCAATACCGATAGCAATCAGCCCCAGCATTTT
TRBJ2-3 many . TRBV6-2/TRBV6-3 CASRDGQSDTQYF TGTGCCAGCAGAGACGGACAGTCCGATACGCAGTATTTT
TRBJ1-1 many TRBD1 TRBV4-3 CASSQEDREISEAFF TGCGCCAGCAGCCAAGAGGACAGGGAAATCTCTGAAGCTTTCTTT
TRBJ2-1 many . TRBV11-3 CASSLEDSGNEQFF TGTGCCAGCAGCTTAGAAGATTCCGGGAATGAGCAGTTCTTC
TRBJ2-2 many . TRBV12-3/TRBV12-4 CASSSPMDEWEGSNTGELFF TGTGCCAGCAGTTCTCCGATGGACGAGTGGGAAGGATCGAACACCGGGGAGCTGTTTTTT
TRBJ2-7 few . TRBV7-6 CASSSVGGNTYEQYF TGTGCCAGCAGCTCAGTAGGGGGGAATACCTACGAGCAGTACTTC
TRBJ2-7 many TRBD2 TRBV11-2 CASSSLAEPSYEQYF TGTGCCAGCAGCTCCCTAGCGGAACCCTCCTACGAGCAGTACTTC
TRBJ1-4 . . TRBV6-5 CASSWTPSDDEKLFF TGTGCCAGCAGTTGGACCCCGTCGGACGATGAAAAACTGTTTTTT
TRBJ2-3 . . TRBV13 CASSMWPLTDTQYF TGTGCCAGCAGCATGTGGCCTCTCACAGATACGCAGTATTTT
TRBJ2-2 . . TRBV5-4 CASSLAPAGGNTGELFF TGTGCCAGCAGCTTGGCTCCAGCCGGAGGGAACACCGGGGAGCTGTTTTTT
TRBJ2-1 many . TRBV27 CASTRGSMSSYNEQFF TGTGCCAGCACACGGGGCTCGATGTCTTCCTACAATGAGCAGTTCTTC
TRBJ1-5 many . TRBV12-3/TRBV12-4 CASSFLGISGSNQPQHF TGTGCCAGCAGTTTCCTAGGGATATCCGGAAGCAATCAGCCCCAGCATTTT
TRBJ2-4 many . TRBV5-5 CASSLGSLPGIQYF TGTGCCAGCAGCTTGGGATCCCTCCCCGGCATTCAGTACTTC
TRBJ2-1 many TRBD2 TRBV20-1 CSATLRTSGRNEQFF TGCAGTGCTACCTTAAGGACTAGCGGGAGGAATGAGCAGTTCTTC
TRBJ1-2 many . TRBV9 CASSGATLWPPGVGYTF TGTGCCAGCAGCGGAGCGACCCTGTGGCCCCCGGGGGTTGGCTACACCTTC
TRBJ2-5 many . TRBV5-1 CASSYQETQYF TGTGCCAGCAGCTACCAAGAGACCCAGTACTTC
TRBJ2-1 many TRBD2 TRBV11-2 CASRTLGTSGSGEQFF TGTGCCAGCAGAACCCTCGGGACTAGCGGGAGCGGTGAGCAGTTCTTC
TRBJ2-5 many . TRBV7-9 CASSFGAETQYF TGTGCCAGCAGCTTTGGGGCCGAGACCCAGTACTTC
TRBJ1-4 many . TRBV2 CASEGFANEKLFF TGTGCGAGTGAAGGGTTTGCTAATGAAAAACTGTTTTTT
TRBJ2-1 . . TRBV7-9 CASSSPTGMNEQFF TGTGCCAGCAGCAGCCCCACAGGGATGAATGAGCAGTTCTTC
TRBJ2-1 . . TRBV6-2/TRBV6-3 CASSNRRGWDNYNEQFF TGTGCCAGCAGCAACCGACGGGGATGGGACAACTACAATGAGCAGTTCTTC
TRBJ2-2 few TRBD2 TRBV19 CASCASGRFGELFF TGTGCCAGTTGTGCTAGCGGGAGATTCGGGGAGCTGTTTTTT
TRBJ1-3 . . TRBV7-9 CASTIRVYSGNTIYF TGTGCCAGCACGATCAGGGTGTACTCTGGAAACACCATATATTTT
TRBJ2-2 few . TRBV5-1 CASSPDSYTGELFF TGCGCCAGCAGCCCGGACAGCTACACCGGGGAGCTGTTTTTT
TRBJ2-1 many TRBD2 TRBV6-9 CASSYSGRTSLVYEQFF TGTGCCAGCAGTTACTCAGGCCGGACTAGTCTTGTCTATGAGCAGTTCTTC
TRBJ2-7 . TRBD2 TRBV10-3 CAISETSVLMAQYF TGTGCCATCAGTGAGACTAGCGTGCTTATGGCGCAGTACTTC
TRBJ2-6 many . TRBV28 CASKLRRFSGANVLTF TGTGCCAGCAAATTACGCAGGTTCTCTGGGGCCAACGTCCTGACTTTC
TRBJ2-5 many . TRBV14 CASSQGQGNQETQYF TGTGCCAGCAGCCAAGGTCAGGGAAACCAAGAGACCCAGTACTTC
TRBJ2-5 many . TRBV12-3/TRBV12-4 CASSFIAEQETQYF TGTGCCAGCAGTTTCATAGCGGAACAAGAGACCCAGTACTTC